The 21 T cell receptor beta chains below come from one sample, sequenced in a study of control samples from healthy donors and cancer patients. Method: immunoSEQ multiplex PCR; TCRdb's copy keeps in-frame clones and lacks some. The repertoire holds tens of thousands of clones, with approximately 90% as singletons. Specimen: PBMCs. All receptors derive from a woman aged 55-69 years with head and neck cancer.

V and J are TRBV6-5 and TRBJ2-2; D is uncertain. The germline gives CDR1 MNHEY, CDR2 SVGAGI. Trimming left V 6 bases short and J 5 bases short, with 13 bases between. There are 14 residues in the CDR3. The CDR3 here is CASRDWARTGELFF. CDR3 DNA: TGTGCCAGCAGGGATTGGGCGCGGACCGGGGAGCTGTTTTTT.

The chain employs TRBV6-5 and TRBJ2-7; TRBD1 aligns across 7 bases. V was clipped by 5 bases and J by 2 bases; unmatched bases: 6. CDR1 is MNHEY and CDR2 is SVGAGI in the germline V gene. This CDR3 has 14 amino acids. CDR3 DNA: TGTGCCAGCAGTCCTACCGGGACAGCCTACGAGCAGTACTTC. Translating it yields CASSPTGTAYEQYF.

This clone has just one count. The chain has TRBV3-1 (or the pseudogene TRBV3-2) and TRBJ1-6, with D maybe TRBD1 (5 bases). The CDR3 is 15 residues long. CDR1 is LGHDT, CDR2 YNNKEL, per germline (reference sequence). V was trimmed by 0 bases and J by 10 bases, leaving 13 bases between them. The CDR3 DNA sequence: TGTGCCAGCAGCCAAGATCCGGGACTTACATCACCCCTCCACTTT. This encodes CASSQDPGLTSPLHF.

The chain uses TRBV18 and TRBJ2-1; TRBD2 matches 12 bases. This CDR3 spans 16 amino acids. Germline V lookup: CDR1 KGHSH, CDR2 LQKENI. V trimming: 2 bases; J trimming: 9 bases; junction bases outside the gene matches: 8. CDR3 sequence: CASSPRELAGGSEQFF. In nucleotides, the CDR3 is TGTGCCAGCTCACCAAGGGAACTAGCGGGAGGAAGTGAGCAGTTCTTC.

The V gene is TRBV3-1 (or the pseudogene TRBV3-2), the J gene TRBJ1-1, with D uncertain. Trimming removed 2 bases at V and 8 bases at J, with 6 bases between. Germline CDR1 LGHDT, CDR2 YNNKEL (reference sequence). CDR3 size: 11 residues. CDR3 sequence reads: CASSQLGEAFF. The CDR3 nucleotides read TGTGCCAGCAGCCAACTAGGAGAAGCTTTCTTT.

V gene TRBV30 combines with J gene TRBJ1-6; D is unclear. CDR1 is GTSNPN and CDR2 is SVGIG in the germline V gene (reference sequence). V lost 1 base and J 10 bases, leaving 8 bases between the germline ends. The CDR3 contains 12 residues. The DNA for the CDR3 is TGTGCCTGGAGTGATGTCCACTCACCCCTCCACTTT. Its protein product is CAWSDVHSPLHF. The variable domain in full, completed from reference TRBV30 and TRBJ1-6, reads SQTIHQWPATLVQPVGSPLSLECTVEGTSNPNLYWYRQAAGRGLQLLFYSVGIGQISSEVPQNLSASRPQDRQFILSSKKLLLSDSGFYLCAWSDVHSPLHFGNGTRLTVT.

The rearrangement links TRBV27 to TRBJ2-7; 7 bases match TRBD2. The CDR3 consists of 15 residues. Looked up from germline, CDR1 is MNHEY and CDR2 is SMNVEV (reference sequence). Trimming took 4 bases from V and 4 from J; bases not matched to a gene: 10. This CDR3 reads CASSSRWGEGYEQYF. DNA for the CDR3: TGTGCCAGCAGTTCCCGTTGGGGGGAGGGGTACGAGCAGTACTTC.

This clone appeared a single time. This rearrangement joins TRBV29-1 to TRBJ1-5, with 7 bases aligning to TRBD1. This CDR3 comprises 14 residues. V was clipped by 6 bases and J by 6 bases; unmatched bases: 11. Germline V gene lookup returns CDR1 SQVTM and CDR2 ANQGSEA. The CDR3 DNA is TGCAGCGTAGAAACAGGGGTTGAAAGTCAGCCCCAGCATTTT. Its protein product is CSVETGVESQPQHF. The entire variable domain, with the rest obtained from reference TRBV29-1 and TRBJ1-5, is as follows: SAVISQKPSRDICQRGTSLTIQCQVDSQVTMMFWYRQQPGQSLTLIATANQGSEATYESGFVIDKFPISRPNLTFSTLTVSNMSPEDSSIYLCSVETGVESQPQHFGDGTRLSIL.

This rearrangement joins TRBV28 to TRBJ1-5; D may be TRBD1 (5 bases). The V end was cut by 0 bases, the J end by 2 bases, with 8 bases between. CDR1 is MDHEN, CDR2 SYDVKM, per germline. The CDR3 covers 15 residues. The CDR3 loop reads CASSLWGQGNQPQHF. Written as DNA, the CDR3 is TGTGCCAGCAGTTTATGGGGGCAGGGCAATCAGCCCCAGCATTTT. Based on the CDR3 plus reference TRBV28 and TRBJ1-5, the full variable domain is DVKVTQSSRYLVKRTGEKVFLECVQDMDHENMFWYRQDPGLGLRLIYFSYDVKMKEKGDIPEGYSVSREKKERFSLILESASTNQTSMYLCASSLWGQGNQPQHFGDGTRLSIL.

The V call is TRBV5-5, the J call TRBJ2-1; D might be TRBD2 (6 bases). Trimming pared 2 bases from V and 3 bases from J, leaving 18 bases between. Looked up from germline, CDR1 is SGHKS and CDR2 is YYEKEE (reference sequence). CDR3 length equals 17 residues. CDR3 amino acids: CASSFFPLAADYNEQFF. The CDR3 DNA reads TGTGCCAGCAGCTTTTTCCCGTTAGCGGCCGACTACAATGAGCAGTTCTTC.

The chain employs TRBV19 and TRBJ2-3, with D perhaps being TRBD1 or TRBD2 (5 bases each). The CDR3 spans 15 residues. CDR1 is LNHDA, CDR2 SQIVND, per germline (reference sequence). Trimming cost V 3 bases and J 3 bases, with 13 bases left between them. CDR3: CASSMGAGWTDTQYF. CDR3 sequence (DNA): TGTGCCAGTAGTATGGGAGCAGGGTGGACAGATACGCAGTATTTT.

This chain uses TRBV30 with TRBJ2-2; a weak D match, TRBD1 (6 bases). V dropped 0 bases and J dropped 9 bases, with 8 bases sitting between them. The CDR3 is 12 amino acids. CDR1 GTSNPN and CDR2 SVGIG come from the germline V gene (reference sequence). The CDR3 coding sequence is TGTGCCTGGAGTGTAAGGGGGTGGGAGCTGTTTTTT. Encoded protein: CAWSVRGWELFF. The entire variable domain, with the rest obtained from reference TRBV30 and TRBJ2-2, is as follows: SQTIHQWPATLVQPVGSPLSLECTVEGTSNPNLYWYRQAAGRGLQLLFYSVGIGQISSEVPQNLSASRPQDRQFILSSKKLLLSDSGFYLCAWSVRGWELFFGEGSRLTVL.

CDR3 loop: CASSLGGGGETQYF. CDR3 DNA sequence: TGCGCCAGCAGCTTGGGGGGAGGCGGAGAGACCCAGTACTTC. The chain is built from TRBV5-1 and TRBJ2-5, with a weak D call TRBD2 (6 bases). V was shortened by 0 bases and J by 4 bases, with 10 bases between the two germline ends. The CDR3 extends over 14 amino acids. Germline loops: CDR1 SGHRS, CDR2 YFSETQ.

This clone is a singleton in its sample. J is TRBJ1-3 and V is TRBV30; perhaps TRBD1 as D (6 bases). CDR3 length: 16 residues. Trimming removed 2 bases from V and 2 bases from J, with 16 bases in between. Germline V CDR1 and CDR2: GTSNPN, SVGIG (reference sequence). The CDR3 here is CAWSTDSLGAGNTIYF. CDR3 in DNA: TGTGCCTGGAGTACGGACAGCCTGGGGGCTGGAAACACCATATATTTT.

The rearrangement joins TRBV10-3 to TRBJ2-7; tentatively, D is TRBD1 (6 bases). The V gene lost 7 bases and the J gene lost 6 bases, with 16 bases spanning the gap. The CDR3 has 13 residues. Germline assignment: CDR1 ENHRY and CDR2 SYGVKD. The CDR3 loop is CAITNLQGGEQYF. In DNA, the CDR3 is TGTGCCATCACTAACTTACAGGGCGGCGAGCAGTACTTC.

The chain is built from TRBV6-2 or TRBV6-3 and TRBJ2-1, with 9 bases matching TRBD2. The CDR3 sequence is 18 residues long. Germline assignment: CDR1 MNHEY and CDR2 SVGEGT. With 2 bases clipped from V and 5 bases from J, the junction kept 13 bases outside the gene matches. The CDR3 DNA is TGTGCCAGCAGTTACGTTTTTGAGGCGGGAGGGCCAAACAATGAGCAGTTCTTC. Translation gives CASSYVFEAGGPNNEQFF.

The chain links TRBV24-1 to TRBJ2-5; no firm D call. Germline CDR1 is KGHDR and CDR2 is SFDVKD. The CDR3 spans 13 residues. The V end lost 6 bases, the J end lost 3 bases, and 10 bases lay between the germline ends. This chain's CDR3 is CATSRADKETQYF. The CDR3 coding sequence is TGTGCCACCAGTCGGGCTGATAAAGAGACCCAGTACTTC.

The chain combines TRBV6-4 with TRBJ2-7; no clear D gene. With 0 bases removed from V and 0 bases from J, the gap between germline ends came to 12 bases. This CDR3 contains 16 residues. Germline assignment: CDR1 MRHNA and CDR2 SNTAGT. CDR3 sequence: CASSDSKVSSSYEQYF. CDR3 bases: TGTGCCAGCAGTGACTCGAAAGTCTCTAGCTCCTACGAGCAGTACTTC.

This clone was detected once. The J gene is TRBJ1-6, the V gene TRBV3-1 (or the pseudogene TRBV3-2); no clear D. V lost 3 bases and J 4 bases, leaving 13 bases between the germline ends. The CDR3 runs to 16 residues. Germline V gene lookup returns CDR1 LGHDT and CDR2 YNNKEL (reference sequence). The CDR3 bases are TGTGCCAGCAGCCAGACGACGGACGTTTATAATTCACCCCTCCACTTT. Protein product: CASSQTTDVYNSPLHF.

CDR3 nucleotide sequence: TGTGCCAGCAGTTTACCTAGCGGGAGTGAGGCAGATACGCAGTATTTT. Its protein is CASSLPSGSEADTQYF. The chain recombines TRBV28 with TRBJ2-3, with 10 positions matching TRBD2. V trimming: 2 bases; J trimming: 4 bases; junction bases outside the gene matches: 6. CDR3 length: 16 residues. The germline V gene encodes CDR1 MDHEN and CDR2 SYDVKM.

J is TRBJ1-5 and V is TRBV7-6, with D perhaps TRBD1 (5 bases). The CDR3 spans 14 residues. Deletions cut 4 bases from V and 7 bases from J, with 14 bases between. CDR1 and CDR2 (germline): SGHVS, FNYEAQ. The CDR3 here is CASSSGPLSQPQHF. Written as DNA, the CDR3 is TGTGCCAGCAGCTCGGGACCACTATCGCAGCCCCAGCATTTT.